Sequencing of this T cell receptor (beta chain) was carried out in a study of shared clonotypes between healthy human individuals. In germline, CDR1 is SEHNR, CDR2 FQNEAQ (reference sequence). V lost 0 bases, J lost 4 bases, and 10 bases lay in between. The CDR3 spans 15 residues. The method was immunoSEQ multiplex PCR; TCRdb's version includes in-frame clones alone and lacks a portion of them. The data hold hundreds of thousands of clones, with around 81% observed a single time. The clonotype originates from a middle-aged woman in good health. Some clones in this sample may be carry-over from other donors' samples. Sequenced material: PBMCs. The chain joins TRBV7-9 to TRBJ1-3; D is undetermined. DNA of the CDR3: TGTGCCAGCAGCTTAGCAGATGGAATCGGAAACACCATATATTTT. This sequence encodes CASSLADGIGNTIYF.